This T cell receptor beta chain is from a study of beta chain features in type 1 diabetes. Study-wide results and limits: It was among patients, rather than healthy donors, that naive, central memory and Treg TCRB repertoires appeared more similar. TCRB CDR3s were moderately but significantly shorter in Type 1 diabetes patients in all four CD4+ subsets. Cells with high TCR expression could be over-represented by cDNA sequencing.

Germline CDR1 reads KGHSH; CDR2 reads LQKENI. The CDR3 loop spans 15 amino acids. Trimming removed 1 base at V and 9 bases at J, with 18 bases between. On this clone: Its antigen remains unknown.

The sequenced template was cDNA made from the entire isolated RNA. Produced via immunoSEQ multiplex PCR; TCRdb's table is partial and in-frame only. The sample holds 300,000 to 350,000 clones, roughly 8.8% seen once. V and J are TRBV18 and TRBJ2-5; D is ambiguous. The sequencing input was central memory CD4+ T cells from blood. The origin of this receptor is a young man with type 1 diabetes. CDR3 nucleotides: TGTGCCAGCTCACCACGGGAAAAGTCCGGTGTGGCCCAGTACTTC. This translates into CASSPREKSGVAQYF.